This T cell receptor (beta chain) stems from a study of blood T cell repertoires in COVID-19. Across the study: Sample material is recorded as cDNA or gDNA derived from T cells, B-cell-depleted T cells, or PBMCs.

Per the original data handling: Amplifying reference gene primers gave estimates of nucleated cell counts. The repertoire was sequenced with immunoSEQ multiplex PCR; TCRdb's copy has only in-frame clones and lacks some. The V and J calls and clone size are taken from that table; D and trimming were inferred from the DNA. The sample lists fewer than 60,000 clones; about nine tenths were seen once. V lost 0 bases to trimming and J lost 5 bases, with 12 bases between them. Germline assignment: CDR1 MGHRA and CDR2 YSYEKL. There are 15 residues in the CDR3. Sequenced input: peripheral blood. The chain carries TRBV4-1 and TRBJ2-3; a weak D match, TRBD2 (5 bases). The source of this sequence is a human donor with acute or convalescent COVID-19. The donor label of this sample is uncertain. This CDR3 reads CASSQEASGGDTQYF. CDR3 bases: TGCGCCAGCAGCCAAGAGGCCTCAGGAGGAGATACGCAGTATTTT.